This section outlines one TCR beta chain sequence together with its context. Its antigen has not been determined. No base quality values were provided; no much bigger clone lies one nucleotide off. According to the study, the label for this sample's treatment or condition signals: randomized to nivolumab then ipilimumab (arm A) or the reverse (arm B). None of the trial patients had been given prior DNA-damaging chemotherapy. CheckMate 064, a randomized, open-label phase II trial of sequential checkpoint blockade, was the source of the samples, all of which came from patients with melanoma. Tumor TCR sequencing used genomic DNA from formalin-fixed paraffin-embedded (FFPE) tissue samples. This sample was taken from a study of sequential checkpoint blockade in melanoma (dated by TCRdb to between 2019 and 2020). Regarding the research as a whole: In a 1:1 randomization, patients received either first-line nivolumab then ipilimumab (arm A) or ipilimumab then nivolumab (arm B). Maintenance nivolumab came after each of the two trial sequences. TCRbeta immunosequencing was performed on DNA from roughly 90 pretreatment melanoma tumor samples. Matched tumor biopsies were taken from around 20 patients before treatment and at week 13, after single-agent nivolumab (arm A) or ipilimumab (arm B). Approximately 79% of the matched pre- and post-treatment tumor biopsy pairs came from the same lesion.

Overall study results and their limits: Tumor T-cell fraction and clonality correlated with PD-L1 staining and CD8+ T-cell counts but not with mutational load. Within-arm analyses of tumor T-cell fraction were constrained by small sample sizes and reduced statistical power. Patients with increases in tumor T-cell fraction and clonality by week 13 were approximately 30 times more likely to achieve clinical benefit. Among patients in the nivolumab-first arm (arm A), tumor TIL clonality before treatment was associated with response (P = .04). The model for predicting response that combines TCR metrics with mutation burden needs to be validated in larger, independent patient cohorts.

The immunoSEQ Assay was used to immunosequence TCRbeta CDR3 regions from genomic DNA. Before high-throughput sequencing, the genomic DNA was amplified using bias-controlled multiplex PCR. In the paper's pipeline: To quantify the absolute abundance of each unique TCRbeta CDR3 region, the sequences were collapsed and filtered. Clonality was defined as 1 minus Pielou's evenness and was calculated using productive rearrangements only. Tumor T-cell fraction was calculated by normalizing TCRbeta template counts to usable DNA, which was estimated from several housekeeping genes. A previously published method was used to identify clones whose frequencies were significantly greater in on-treatment samples than in baseline samples. TCRdb provides this immuneACCESS table in a form limited to in-frame rearrangements. Some clones are lacking; in checked studies, under half of them reflect an unresolved V gene, and why the rest are absent is not known. The V and J calls and the clone size are those of that table, but D and trimming were determined from the DNA. This sample holds 15,000 to 20,000 clones; 73% were observed only once. The ten largest account for 4% to 6% of the sample.

The germline V gene (reference sequence) yields LNHDA for CDR1 and SQIVND for CDR2. Trimming takes 9 bases from V and 4 bases from J, and the germline ends sit 22 bases apart. The CDR3 runs 16 residues from the cysteine to the phenylalanine. Only the CDR3 region is kept as DNA, spanning 48 bases read in frame from base 1. Rearrangement joined TRBV19 to TRBJ1-3, with the D gene not confidently named. The sample here was tumor tissue (inferred from file names), taken from a patient given nivolumab and ipilimumab in sequence. The sequence was collected from a human donor with melanoma. CDR3 sequence: CASRQEGRSGGNTIYF. The nucleotide sequence reads TGTGCCAGCAGGCAGGAGGGCCGTTCGGGAGGAAACACCATATATTTT.